This T cell receptor beta chain derives from a study of T cell repertoires in cytomegalovirus infection. Across the whole study: CMV infection and matching HLA type were both indicated by public TCR beta signatures.

There are 13 residues in the CDR3. V lost 8 bases and J 8 bases, leaving 16 bases between the germline ends. Germline CDR1 MNHEY, CDR2 SMNVEV (reference sequence). Via MiXCR, TCRdb re-called the reads, giving one row per CDR3 protein. The table has around 540,000 distinct CDR3 sequences, 25% to 35% seen once. This clonotype has a handful of counts. Its antigen is unknown. This chain joins TRBV27 and TRBJ2-1, with D hard to call. The sample was cultured PBMCs, taken from culture after CMV antigen stimulation. The clonotype was recovered from a human donor in good health (CMV status not recorded). Some clones in this sample may be carry-over from other donors' samples. The CDR3 is CASRVGPLHEQFF. In DNA form, the CDR3 reads TGTGCCAGCCGAGTCGGACCGCTCCATGAGCAGTTCTTC.